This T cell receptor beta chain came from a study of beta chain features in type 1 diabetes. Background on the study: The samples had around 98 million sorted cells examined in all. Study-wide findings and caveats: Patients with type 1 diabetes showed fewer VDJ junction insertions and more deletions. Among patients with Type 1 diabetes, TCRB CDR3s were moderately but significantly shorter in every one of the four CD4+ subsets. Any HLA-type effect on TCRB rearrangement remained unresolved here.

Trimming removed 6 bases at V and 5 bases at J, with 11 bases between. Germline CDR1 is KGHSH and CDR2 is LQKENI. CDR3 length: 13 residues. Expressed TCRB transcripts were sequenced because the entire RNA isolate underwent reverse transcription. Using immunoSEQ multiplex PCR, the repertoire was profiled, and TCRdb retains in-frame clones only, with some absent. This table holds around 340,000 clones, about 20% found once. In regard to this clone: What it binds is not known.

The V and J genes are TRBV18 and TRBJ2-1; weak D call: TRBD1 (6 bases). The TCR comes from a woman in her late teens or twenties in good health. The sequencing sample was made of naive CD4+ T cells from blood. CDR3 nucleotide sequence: TGTGCCAGCTCCACAGGGTCAGACAATGAGCAGTTCTTC. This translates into CASSTGSDNEQFF.